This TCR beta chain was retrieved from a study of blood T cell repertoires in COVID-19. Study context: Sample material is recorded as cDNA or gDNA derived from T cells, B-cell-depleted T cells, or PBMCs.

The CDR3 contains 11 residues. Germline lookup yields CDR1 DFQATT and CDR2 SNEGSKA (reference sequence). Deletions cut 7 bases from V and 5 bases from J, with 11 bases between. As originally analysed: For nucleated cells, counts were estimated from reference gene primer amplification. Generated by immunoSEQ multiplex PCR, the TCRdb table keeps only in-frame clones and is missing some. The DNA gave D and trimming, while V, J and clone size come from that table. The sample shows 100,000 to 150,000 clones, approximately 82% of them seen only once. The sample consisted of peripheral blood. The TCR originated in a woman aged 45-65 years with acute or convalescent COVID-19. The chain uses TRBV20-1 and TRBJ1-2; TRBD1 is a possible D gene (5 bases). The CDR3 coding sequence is TGCAGTGGGGTAGGGGTATATGGCTACACCTTC. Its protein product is CSGVGVYGYTF.